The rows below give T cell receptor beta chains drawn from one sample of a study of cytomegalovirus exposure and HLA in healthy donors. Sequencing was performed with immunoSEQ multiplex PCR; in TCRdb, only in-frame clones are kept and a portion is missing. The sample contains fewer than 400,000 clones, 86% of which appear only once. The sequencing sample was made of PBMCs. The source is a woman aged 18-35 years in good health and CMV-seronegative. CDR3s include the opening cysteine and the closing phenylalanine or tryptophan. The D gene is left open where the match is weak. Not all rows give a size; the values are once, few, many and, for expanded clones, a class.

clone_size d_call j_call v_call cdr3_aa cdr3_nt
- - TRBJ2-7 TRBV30 CAWSPPFRDYEQYF TGTGCCTGGAGTCCCCCCTTCCGGGACTACGAGCAGTACTTC
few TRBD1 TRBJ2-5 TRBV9 CASSVGGQPLETQYF TGTGCCAGCAGCGTAGGGGGACAGCCTTTGGAGACCCAGTACTTC
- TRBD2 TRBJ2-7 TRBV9 CASSPYGGSSYEQYF TGTGCCAGCAGCCCTTATGGCGGGAGCTCCTACGAGCAGTACTTC
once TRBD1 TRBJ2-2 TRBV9 CASSVGQGAGTGELFF TGTGCCAGCAGCGTGGGGCAGGGGGCAGGCACCGGGGAGCTGTTTTTT
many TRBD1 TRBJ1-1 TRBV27 CASRPGQGRPNTEAFF TGTGCCAGCAGACCGGGACAGGGGAGGCCTAACACTGAAGCTTTCTTT
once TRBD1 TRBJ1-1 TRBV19 CASTTGVNEAFF TGTGCCAGTACCACAGGGGTTAATGAAGCTTTCTTT
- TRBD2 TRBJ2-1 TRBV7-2 CASSFGTSGYNEQFF TGTGCCAGCAGCTTCGGGACTAGCGGATACAATGAGCAGTTCTTC
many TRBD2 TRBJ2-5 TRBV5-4 CASSKKWGGETQYF TGTGCCAGCAGCAAGAAATGGGGGGGAGAGACCCAGTACTTC
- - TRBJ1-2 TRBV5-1 CASSLEQTYGYTF TGCGCCAGCAGCTTGGAACAGACCTATGGCTACACCTTC
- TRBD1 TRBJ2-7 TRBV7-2 CASSLGGQYEQYF TGTGCCAGCAGCTTAGGGGGACAGTACGAGCAGTACTTC
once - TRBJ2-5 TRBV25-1 CASSEARVVETQYF TGTGCCAGCAGTGAGGCCAGGGTTGTAGAGACCCAGTACTTC
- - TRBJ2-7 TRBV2 CASSDLNYEQYF TGTGCCAGCAGTGACCTAAATTACGAGCAGTACTTC
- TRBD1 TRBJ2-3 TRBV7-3 CASSLMGQGGDTQYF TGTGCCAGCAGCTTAATGGGACAGGGAGGAGATACGCAGTATTTT
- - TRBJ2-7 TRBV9 CASSPPAYEQYF TGTGCCAGCAGCCCTCCAGCCTACGAGCAGTACTTC
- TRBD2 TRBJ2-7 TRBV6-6 CASSGLAGAEYEQYF TGTGCCAGCAGTGGACTAGCGGGAGCCGAGTACGAGCAGTACTTC
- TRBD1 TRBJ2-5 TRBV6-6 CASSYDRVSGETQYF TGTGCCAGCAGTTACGACAGGGTATCAGGGGAGACCCAGTACTTC
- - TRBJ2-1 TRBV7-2 CASSPYYYNEQFF TGTGCCAGCAGCCCCTACTACTACAATGAGCAGTTCTTC
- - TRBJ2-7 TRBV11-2 CASSFEAGESYEQYF TGTGCCAGCAGCTTTGAGGCAGGGGAGTCCTACGAGCAGTACTTC
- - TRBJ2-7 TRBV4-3 CASSQDRGRQYEQYF TGCGCCAGCAGCCAAGATAGGGGCAGACAATACGAGCAGTACTTC
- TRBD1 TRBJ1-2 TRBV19 CASALSPGQGNYGYTF TGTGCCAGCGCCCTCTCGCCGGGACAGGGTAACTATGGCTACACCTTC
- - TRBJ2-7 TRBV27 CASSLIGEGYEQYF TGTGCCAGCAGTTTAATCGGAGAGGGCTACGAGCAGTACTTC
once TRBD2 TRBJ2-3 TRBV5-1 CASSQGLAGVSTDTQYF TGCGCCAGCAGCCAGGGACTAGCGGGAGTTAGCACAGATACGCAGTATTTT
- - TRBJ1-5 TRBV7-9 CASSLGAGNQPQHF TGTGCCAGCAGCTTGGGGGCAGGGAATCAGCCCCAGCATTTT
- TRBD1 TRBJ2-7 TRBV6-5 CASSYVQGDHEQYF TGTGCCAGCAGTTACGTACAGGGGGACCACGAGCAGTACTTC
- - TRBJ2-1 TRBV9 CASSVQGMEQFF TGTGCCAGCAGCGTACAGGGGATGGAGCAGTTCTTC
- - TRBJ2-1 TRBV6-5 CASSPSYSSYNEQFF TGTGCCAGCAGTCCATCTTACAGCTCCTACAATGAGCAGTTCTTC
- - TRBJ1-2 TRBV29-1 CSARPQGNYGYTF TGCAGCGCCCGACCCCAGGGAAACTATGGCTACACCTTC
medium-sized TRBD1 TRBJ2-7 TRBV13 CASSSDRNSYEQYF TGTGCCAGCAGCTCGGACAGGAACTCCTACGAGCAGTACTTC
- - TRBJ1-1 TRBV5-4 CASRMDPPGTEAFF TGTGCCAGCAGAATGGACCCCCCGGGGACTGAAGCTTTCTTT
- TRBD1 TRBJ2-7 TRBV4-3 CASSQGGQGVYEQYF TGCGCCAGCAGCCAAGGGGGACAGGGTGTTTACGAGCAGTACTTC
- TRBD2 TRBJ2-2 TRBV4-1 CASSQGLAGLTGELFF TGCGCCAGCAGCCAAGGACTAGCGGGCCTCACCGGGGAGCTGTTTTTT
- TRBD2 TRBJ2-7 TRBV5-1 CASSPAPLAETVYEQYF TGCGCCAGCAGCCCCGCTCCACTAGCGGAGACCGTCTACGAGCAGTACTTC
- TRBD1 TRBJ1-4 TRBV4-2 CASSQGPGTGSEKLFF TGTGCCAGCAGCCAAGGCCCCGGGACAGGGAGTGAAAAACTGTTTTTT
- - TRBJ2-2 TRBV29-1 CSVVQGPAGELFF TGCAGCGTTGTACAGGGTCCAGCCGGGGAGCTGTTTTTT
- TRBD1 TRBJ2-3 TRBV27 CASSLRGTADTQYF TGTGCCAGCAGTTTAAGGGGGACAGCAGATACGCAGTATTTT
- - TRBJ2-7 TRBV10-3 CAIRTSGGSYEQYF TGTGCCATCAGAACTTCAGGAGGCTCCTACGAGCAGTACTTC
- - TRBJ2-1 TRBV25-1 CASTSPSALSSYNEQFF TGTGCCAGCACCTCCCCTAGCGCCCTCAGCTCCTACAATGAGCAGTTCTTC
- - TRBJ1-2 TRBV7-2 CASSLGGVGFGYTF TGTGCCAGCAGCTTAGGGGGCGTGGGCTTTGGCTACACCTTC
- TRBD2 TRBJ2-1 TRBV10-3 CAATGTSVLNNVGNEQFF TGTGCCGCAACCGGGACTAGCGTTCTGAACAACGTGGGGAATGAGCAGTTCTTC
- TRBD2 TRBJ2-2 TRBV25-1 CASSQTSVSRGELFF TGTGCCAGCAGCCAGACTAGCGTCTCCCGCGGGGAGCTGTTTTTT
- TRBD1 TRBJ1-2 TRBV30 CAWNYGQGNYGYTF TGTGCCTGGAACTACGGACAGGGGAACTATGGCTACACCTTC
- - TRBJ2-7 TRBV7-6 CASSPRVGQDEQYF TGTGCCAGCAGCCCCAGGGTGGGGCAGGACGAGCAGTACTTC
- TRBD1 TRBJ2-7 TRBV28 CASRTLPGQGAYEQYF TGTGCCAGCAGAACCCTTCCGGGACAGGGGGCCTACGAGCAGTACTTC
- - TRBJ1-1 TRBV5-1 CASSLTGNTEAFF TGCGCCAGCAGCTTGACAGGGAACACTGAAGCTTTCTTT
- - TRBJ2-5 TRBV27 CASSLLGAQETQYF TGTGCCAGCAGTTTATTAGGGGCTCAAGAGACCCAGTACTTC
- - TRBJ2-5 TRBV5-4 CASSPTVQETQYF TGTGCCAGCAGCCCGACAGTTCAAGAGACCCAGTACTTC
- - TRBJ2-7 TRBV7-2 CASSLGPTTSASSYEQYF TGTGCCAGCAGCTTAGGGCCTACGACCTCTGCTAGCTCCTACGAGCAGTACTTC
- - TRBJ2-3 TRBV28 CASSLEGTQYF TGTGCCAGCAGTTTGGAGGGTACGCAGTATTTT
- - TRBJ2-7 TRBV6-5 CASRRDRNSYEQYF TGTGCCAGCAGGCGTGACAGGAACTCCTACGAGCAGTACTTC
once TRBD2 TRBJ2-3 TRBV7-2 CASSSGTTPDTQYF TGTGCCAGCAGCTCTGGGACTACGCCCGATACGCAGTATTTT
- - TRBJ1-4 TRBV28 CASRGGGTDEKLFF TGTGCCAGCAGGGGCGGGGGAACTGATGAAAAACTGTTTTTT